These 14 T cell receptor beta chains came from one sample sequenced in a study of T cell changes during pregnancy in multiple sclerosis. The data were produced by immunoSEQ multiplex PCR, yet TCRdb's version contains in-frame clones alone and is incomplete. The profile shows some 80,000 clones, about 92% of them singletons. The specimen was peripheral blood, collected before pregnancy. The source is a female donor with multiple sclerosis, enrolled in a pregnancy study.

The chain recombines TRBV27 with TRBJ2-1; TRBD1 matches at 7 bases. CDR1 MNHEY and CDR2 SMNVEV come from the germline V gene (reference sequence). J lost 5 bases, V lost 6 bases, and 4 bases had no gene match. The CDR3 spans 13 residues. The CDR3 coding sequence is TGTGCCAGCAGGGGACAGTTCAACAATGAGCAGTTCTTC. Translating it yields CASRGQFNNEQFF.

V is TRBV30 and J is TRBJ1-2, with D unresolved. Germline V gene lookup returns CDR1 GTSNPN and CDR2 SVGIG (reference sequence). Trimming took off 4 bases at V and 7 bases at J, with 10 bases between the two ends. This CDR3 is 11 amino acids long. CDR3 DNA sequence: TGTGCCTGGATAGCTCTTGGTGGCTACACCTTC. Encoded protein: CAWIALGGYTF.

The rearrangement uses TRBV21-1 and TRBJ2-4; the D segment call TRBD2 is taken from the table without a DNA check. TRBV21-1 corresponds to a pseudogene. The length of the CDR3 is 15 residues. For the CDR3, the DNA is TGTGCCAGCAGCAAACTATGCGAGCGGCTAAACATTCAGTACTTC. Protein product: CASSKLCERLNIQYF.

This chain joins TRBV11-2 and TRBJ2-7, with TRBD2 matching over 14 bases. The CDR3 is 15 amino acids. Germline V gene data show CDR1 as SGHAT and CDR2 as FQNNGV. Unmatched junction bases numbered 6, after V lost 5 bases and J lost 6 bases. The CDR3 spells CASSPRLAGGPEQYF. The CDR3 DNA sequence: TGTGCCAGCAGCCCCCGACTAGCGGGAGGGCCCGAGCAGTACTTC. The full variable domain, in which reference TRBV11-2 and TRBJ2-7 provide the parts outside the CDR3, is EAGVAQSPRYKIIEKRQSVAFWCNPISGHATLYWYQQILGQGPKLLIQFQNNGVVDDSQLPKDRFSAERLKGVDSTLKIQPAKLEDSAVYLCASSPRLAGGPEQYFGPGTRLTVT.

The chain combines TRBV5-6 with TRBJ2-3; D possibly corresponds to TRBD1 (6 bases). CDR1 is SGHDT and CDR2 is YYEEEE in the germline V gene. This CDR3 contains 15 residues. Trimming pared 8 bases from V and 3 bases from J, leaving 19 bases between. CDR3 in amino acids: CASTDRYLGTDTQYF. CDR3 DNA: TGTGCCAGTACCGACAGGTATTTGGGTACAGATACGCAGTATTTT.

This clone showed up just once. J is TRBJ1-5 and V is TRBV4-3, with no clear D. The V end lost 7 bases, the J end lost 5 bases, and 9 bases lay between the germline ends. The V gene's germline CDR1 is LGHNA and CDR2 YSLEER. The CDR3 runs to 12 residues. In nucleotides, the CDR3 is TGCGCCAGCAAGGAGGGAGATCAGCCCCAGCATTTT. This translates into CASKEGDQPQHF.

The V and J genes are TRBV9 and TRBJ2-1, with 7 bases matching TRBD1. The CDR3 totals 15 residues. Trimming at V came to 4 bases and at J to 5 bases, leaving 9 bases not matched to a gene. The germline V gene has CDR1 SGDLS and CDR2 YYNGEE. The CDR3 region is CASSWDSRAHNEQFF. In nucleotides, the CDR3 is TGTGCCAGCAGCTGGGACAGCAGGGCCCACAATGAGCAGTTCTTC.

The CDR3 sequence is CASSPPGLAGGDSSTDTQYF. CDR3 nucleotide sequence: TGTGCCAGCAGCCCACCGGGACTAGCGGGAGGGGACTCTAGCACAGATACGCAGTATTTT. J is TRBJ2-3 and V is TRBV5-4; 16 nucleotides align to TRBD2. The V segment lost 4 bases and the J segment 0 bases; nucleotides outside the gene matches: 11. Germline V CDR1 and CDR2: SGHNT, YYREEE (reference sequence). The CDR3 is 20 residues long.

This clone has more than one count but fewer than ten. V is TRBV15 and J is TRBJ2-1; maybe TRBD2 (7 bases). Germline values: CDR1 LNHNV, CDR2 YYDKDF (reference sequence). This CDR3 has 15 amino acids. Deletions cut 0 bases from V and 10 bases from J, with 16 bases between. In DNA form, the CDR3 reads TGTGCCACCAGCAGAGATAGTAGGGGGGGGTTGGAGCAGTTCTTC. Translation gives CATSRDSRGGLEQFF.

This chain links TRBV13 with TRBJ2-1; perhaps TRBD2 as D (6 bases). V lost 0 bases to trimming and J lost 7 bases, with 16 bases between them. Per the germline V gene, CDR1 is PRHDT and CDR2 is FYEKMQ (reference sequence). The CDR3 runs 16 residues. CDR3 sequence reads: CASSLGLARGNNEQFF. CDR3 coding DNA: TGTGCCAGCAGCTTAGGACTAGCCCGGGGAAATAATGAGCAGTTCTTC. Full variable domain (remainder filled in from reference TRBV13 and TRBJ2-1): AAGVIQSPRHLIKEKRETATLKCYPIPRHDTVYWYQQGPGQDPQFLISFYEKMQSDKGSIPDRFSAQQFSDYHSELNMSSLELGDSALYFCASSLGLARGNNEQFFGPGTRLTVL.

This rearrangement joins TRBV19 to TRBJ2-2; a weak D match, TRBD2 (6 bases). V lost 3 bases and J lost 3, with 8 bases in between. This CDR3 contains 14 residues. Germline CDR1 reads LNHDA; CDR2 reads SQIVND (reference sequence). The CDR3 DNA is TGTGCCAGTAGTATCTGGGGGGACACCGGGGAGCTGTTTTTT. Amino acids: CASSIWGDTGELFF. Full variable domain (missing parts from reference TRBV19 and TRBJ2-2): DGGITQSPKYLFRKEGQNVTLSCEQNLNHDAMYWYRQDPGQGLRLIYYSQIVNDFQKGDIAEGYSVSREKKESFPLTVTSAQKNPTAFYLCASSIWGDTGELFFGEGSRLTVL.

J is TRBJ2-7 and V is TRBV5-1; TRBD1 matches at 8 bases. This CDR3 comprises 15 residues. Germline V lookup: CDR1 SGHRS, CDR2 YFSETQ. V lost 0 bases to trimming and J lost 2 bases; unmatched junction nucleotides: 4. The CDR3 protein is CASSLARGLTYEQYF. The DNA of the CDR3 is TGCGCCAGCAGCTTGGCCAGGGGGCTCACCTACGAGCAGTACTTC.

This chain joins TRBV4-2 and TRBJ2-2, with 9 bases matching TRBD2. The CDR3 sequence is 16 residues long. Germline CDR1 LGHNA, CDR2 YNFKEQ. V was clipped by 0 bases and J by 6 bases; unmatched bases: 5. The CDR3 bases are TGTGCCAGCAGCCAAGATACGGCGGGAGGGCCCGGGGAGCTGTTTTTT. Translation gives CASSQDTAGGPGELFF.

Written as DNA, the CDR3 is TGTGCCATCACTCTCGGTCCCACACAGGGAGGGAGCACTGAAGCTTTCTTT. Its protein product is CAITLGPTQGGSTEAFF. This chain uses TRBV10-3 with TRBJ1-1; D is possibly TRBD1 (6 bases). The germline CDR1 and CDR2 sequences are ENHRY and SYGVKD. V lost 7 bases and J 4 bases, leaving 25 bases between the germline ends. This CDR3 region has 17 residues.